This T cell receptor (beta chain) was identified during a study of shared T cell receptors in the human thymus. This CDR3 has 15 amino acids. The germline gives CDR1 SEHNR, CDR2 FQNEAQ (reference sequence). V lost 5 bases and J lost 0, with 12 bases in between. Profiling relied on immunoSEQ multiplex PCR, and the TCRdb table lists in-frame clones only, not all of them. Of roughly 710,000 clones in the sample, approximately 85% are singletons; the top ten hold around 0.0099%. These data are also associated with another study on human thymus T cells.

The sequenced sample was thymocytes. The clonotype comes from a girl under three years old with a congenital heart defect. This chain joins TRBV7-9 and TRBJ2-3; no definite D call. The CDR3: CASSIFGASTDTQYF. CDR3 coding DNA: TGTGCCAGCAGCATCTTCGGAGCTAGCACAGATACGCAGTATTTT.